This T cell receptor (beta chain) was recorded in a study of shared clonotypes between healthy human individuals. Data came from immunoSEQ multiplex PCR; TCRdb stores just in-frame clones and leaves some out. The sample has roughly 1,500,000 clones; 95% to 99% are singletons. V was pared by 5 bases and J by 4 bases, with 4 bases of the junction left unmatched. Germline CDR1 and CDR2: MNHNS and SASEGT. The CDR3 is made up of 15 amino acids. This TCR was recovered from a man aged 25-45 years in good health. Sequenced sample: naive CD4+ T cells sorted from blood. The subset here: CD45RA+ positively selected. The chain joins TRBV6-1 to TRBJ2-1, with 11 bases that match TRBD2. Here the CDR3 DNA reads TGTGCCAGCAGTAAACTAGCGGGAGAATACAATGAGCAGTTCTTC. It translates to CASSKLAGEYNEQFF.